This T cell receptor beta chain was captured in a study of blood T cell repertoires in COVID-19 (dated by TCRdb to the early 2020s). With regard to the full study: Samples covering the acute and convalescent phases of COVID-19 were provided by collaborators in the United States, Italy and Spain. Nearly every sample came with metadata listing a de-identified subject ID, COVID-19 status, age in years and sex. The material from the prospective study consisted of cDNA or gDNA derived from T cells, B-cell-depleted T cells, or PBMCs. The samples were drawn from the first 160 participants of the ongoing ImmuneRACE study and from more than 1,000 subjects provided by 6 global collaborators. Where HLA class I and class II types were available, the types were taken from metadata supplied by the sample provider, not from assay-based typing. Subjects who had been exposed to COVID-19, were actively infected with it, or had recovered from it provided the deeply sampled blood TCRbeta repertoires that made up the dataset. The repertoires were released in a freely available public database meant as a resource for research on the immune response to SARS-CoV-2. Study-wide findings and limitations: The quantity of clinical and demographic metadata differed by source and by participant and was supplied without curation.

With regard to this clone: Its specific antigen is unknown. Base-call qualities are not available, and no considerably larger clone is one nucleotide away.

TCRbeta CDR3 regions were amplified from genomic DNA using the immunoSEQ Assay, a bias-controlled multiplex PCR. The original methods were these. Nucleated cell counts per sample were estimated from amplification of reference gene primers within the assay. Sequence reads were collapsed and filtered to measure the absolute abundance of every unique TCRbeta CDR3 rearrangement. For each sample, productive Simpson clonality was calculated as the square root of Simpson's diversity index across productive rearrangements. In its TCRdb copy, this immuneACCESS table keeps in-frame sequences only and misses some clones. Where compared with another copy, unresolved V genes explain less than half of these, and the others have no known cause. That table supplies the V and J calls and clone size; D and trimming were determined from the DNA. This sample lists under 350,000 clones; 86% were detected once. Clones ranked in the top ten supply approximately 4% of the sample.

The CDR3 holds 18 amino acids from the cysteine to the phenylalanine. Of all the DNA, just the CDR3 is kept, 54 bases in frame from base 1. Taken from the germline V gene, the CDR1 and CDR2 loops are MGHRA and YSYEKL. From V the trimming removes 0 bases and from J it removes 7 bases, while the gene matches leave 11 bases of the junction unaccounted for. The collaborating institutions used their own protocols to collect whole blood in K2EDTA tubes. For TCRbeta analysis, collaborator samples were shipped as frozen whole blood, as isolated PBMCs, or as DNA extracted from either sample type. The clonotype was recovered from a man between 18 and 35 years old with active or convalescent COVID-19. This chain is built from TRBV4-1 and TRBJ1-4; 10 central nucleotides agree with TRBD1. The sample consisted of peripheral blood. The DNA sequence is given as TGCGCCAGCAGCCAAGATGTTCTTTTGAGGGACAGGGGTGAAAAACTGTTTTTT. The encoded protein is CASSQDVLLRDRGEKLFF.